The 30 T cell receptor beta chains below come from one sample, sequenced in a study of radiotherapy plus CTLA-4 blockade in lung cancer. The table came from immunoSEQ multiplex PCR; TCRdb's copy has only in-frame clones and leaves some out. The sample shows about 87,000 clones, around 86% of them seen only once. The source was peripheral blood, collected from a patient treated with radiotherapy plus ipilimumab. Receptors were obtained from a human donor with non-small cell lung cancer that progressed on radiotherapy plus ipilimumab.

This chain joins TRBV18 and TRBJ2-6; possibly TRBD2 for D (5 bases). V was shortened by 3 bases and J by 1 base, with 7 bases between the two germline ends. CDR3 size: 15 residues. Germline CDR1 KGHSH, CDR2 LQKENI. CDR3 sequence (DNA): TGTGCCAGCTCACCTACTAGTTCTGGGGCCAACGTCCTGACTTTC. It codes for CASSPTSSGANVLTF.

This clone was seen once. The V and J genes are TRBV18 and TRBJ1-1, with 8 bases aligning to TRBD1. The ends lost 6 bases at V and 2 bases at J; junction bases unmatched: 20. The CDR3 covers 19 residues. CDR1 is KGHSH and CDR2 is LQKENI in the germline V gene. The DNA for the CDR3 is TGTGCCAGCTCCCACCAGGATTTCAGGGGGCGAGGGTTTAACACTGAAGCTTTCTTT. It codes for CASSHQDFRGRGFNTEAFF.

In this sample, this clone turned up once. V usage is TRBV5-5 and J usage is TRBJ1-5; 8 nucleotides align to TRBD1. With V trimmed by 2 bases and J by 6 bases, 7 bases remained unmatched. The CDR3 length is 15 residues. Per the germline V gene, CDR1 is SGHKS and CDR2 is YYEKEE (reference sequence). In nucleotides, the CDR3 is TGTGCCAGCAGCTTAGGACAGGGAAAAAGTCAGCCCCAGCATTTT. Amino acids: CASSLGQGKSQPQHF.

The rearrangement uses TRBV9 and TRBJ2-3, with TRBD2 as a possible D gene (5 bases). The CDR3 has 16 residues. The V end was cut by 0 bases, the J end by 0 bases, with 11 bases between. Germline values: CDR1 SGDLS, CDR2 YYNGEE. The CDR3 sequence is CASSVGAGFSTDTQYF. CDR3 nucleotide sequence: TGTGCCAGCAGCGTAGGGGCGGGCTTTAGCACAGATACGCAGTATTTT. Supplemented by reference TRBV9 and TRBJ2-3, the full variable domain reads DSGVTQTPKHLITATGQRVTLRCSPRSGDLSVYWYQQSLDQGLQFLIQYYNGEERAKGNILERFSAQQFPDLHSELNLSSLELGDSALYFCASSVGAGFSTDTQYFGPGTRLTVL.

This clone has just one count. The genes are TRBV30 and TRBJ1-6; the match to TRBD1 covers 8 bases. CDR1 and CDR2 from the germline V gene are GTSNPN and SVGIG (reference sequence). This CDR3 is built from 13 residues. Trimming at V came to 5 bases and at J to 6 bases, leaving 3 bases not matched to a gene. The DNA for the CDR3 is TGTGCCTGGGCAGGACAGGGTAATTCACCCCTCCACTTT. Its protein is CAWAGQGNSPLHF.

The chain combines TRBV11-3 with TRBJ2-7, with TRBD1 identical over 10 bases. Germline CDR1 reads SGHNT; CDR2 reads YENEEA. The CDR3 spans 15 residues. J was trimmed by 4 bases and V by 5 bases; bases with no gene match: 8. The CDR3 nucleotides are TGTGCCAGCAGCCCCATGACAGGGGGCGCTTACGAGCAGTACTTC. Residues: CASSPMTGGAYEQYF.

The chain joins TRBV6-1 to TRBJ1-6, with no clear D. V shed 3 bases and J shed 6 bases, with 12 bases lying between them. The CDR3 extends over 15 amino acids. Germline CDR1 reads MNHNS; CDR2 reads SASEGT. The CDR3: CASSEAGSGNSPLHF. The CDR3, as DNA: TGTGCCAGCAGTGAGGCGGGATCGGGTAATTCACCCCTCCACTTT.

The chain combines TRBV6-5 with TRBJ2-1; D unresolved. Germline V CDR1 and CDR2: MNHEY, SVGAGI. This CDR3 has 16 residues. With 2 bases removed from V and 3 bases from J, the gap between germline ends came to 14 bases. CDR3 nucleotides: TGTGCCAGCAGTTACCTGGGGATTTCGCTCTACAATGAGCAGTTCTTC. As protein: CASSYLGISLYNEQFF.

The chain has TRBV14 and TRBJ2-5; 11 nucleotides agree with TRBD2. Per germline, CDR1 SGHDN and CDR2 FVKESK. This CDR3 is built from 17 residues. Losses at the gene ends were 0 bases for V and 6 bases for J; bases not matched to a gene: 9. The CDR3 is CASSQDRSSGRAQTQYF. For the CDR3, the DNA is TGTGCCAGCAGCCAAGATAGGAGTAGCGGGAGGGCCCAGACCCAGTACTTC.

On this clone itself: The sample has other DNA sequences that encode this CDR3 too. V usage is TRBV4-3 and J usage is TRBJ1-4, with 8 bases identical to TRBD1. CDR3 length equals 17 residues. Germline V gene lookup returns CDR1 LGHNA and CDR2 YSLEER. The V gene end was trimmed by 5 bases and the J gene end by 8 bases; junction bases not matched to a gene: 16. As DNA, the CDR3 is TGCGCCAGCAGCAAAGGGGTGTCCAGGGGGCGCGGGGAAAAACTGTTTTTT. Its translation: CASSKGVSRGRGEKLFF.

A remark on this clone: Germline and junction disagree at one end, which may indicate a read error. The chain joins TRBV4-2 to TRBJ2-2; D is unresolved. This CDR3 comprises 14 residues. Germline CDR1 and CDR2: LGHNA and YNFKEQ. The CDR3, as DNA: TGTGCCAGCACCCAACCAGGAGACACCGGGGAGCTGTTTTTT. It specifies CASTQPGDTGELFF.

This clone has just a few counts. The chain links TRBV15 to TRBJ1-3, with TRBD1 matching over 7 bases. The CDR3 sequence is 15 residues long. Trimming took 1 base from V and 8 from J; bases not matched to a gene: 8. Looked up from germline, CDR1 is LNHNV and CDR2 is YYDKDF (reference sequence). The DNA of the CDR3 is TGTGCCACCAGCAGAGCCCGGACAGGTTCGGACACCATATATTTT. Its protein product is CATSRARTGSDTIYF.

J is TRBJ1-1 and V is TRBV5-4; 9 positions agree with TRBD1. Germline CDR1 SGHNT, CDR2 YYREEE (reference sequence). CDR3 length equals 18 residues. V lost 2 bases to trimming and J lost 6 bases; unmatched junction nucleotides: 17. Here the CDR3 reads CASSFVGQGHSKVAEAFF. Here the CDR3 DNA reads TGTGCCAGCAGCTTTGTGGGACAGGGCCATAGTAAGGTGGCTGAAGCTTTCTTT.

The rearrangement joins TRBV18 to TRBJ2-7; weak D call: TRBD1 (5 bases). Trimming removed 2 bases from V and 2 bases from J, with 13 bases in between. Germline V lookup: CDR1 KGHSH, CDR2 LQKENI. CDR3 length: 15 amino acids. In nucleotides, the CDR3 is TGTGCCAGCTCACCAAAGGTGATAGGGGCCTACGAGCAGTACTTC. Protein sequence: CASSPKVIGAYEQYF.

This clone appeared a single time. This chain connects TRBV11-2 to TRBJ2-1; the match to TRBD2 covers 9 bases. The CDR3 contains 14 residues. Germline-derived CDR1 and CDR2 are SGHAT and FQNNGV. The ends lost 6 bases at V and 7 bases at J; junction bases unmatched: 7. The CDR3 region is CASSPILAGNEQFF. CDR3 sequence (DNA): TGTGCCAGCAGTCCAATTCTAGCGGGGAATGAGCAGTTCTTC. The full variable domain, with the rest looked up from reference TRBV11-2 and TRBJ2-1, is EAGVAQSPRYKIIEKRQSVAFWCNPISGHATLYWYQQILGQGPKLLIQFQNNGVVDDSQLPKDRFSAERLKGVDSTLKIQPAKLEDSAVYLCASSPILAGNEQFFGPGTRLTVL.

The V call is TRBV7-7, the J call TRBJ2-5; 7 bases align to TRBD1. J was trimmed by 5 bases and V by 5 bases; bases with no gene match: 8. CDR3 length: 14 residues. The germline V gene encodes CDR1 SSHAT and CDR2 FNYEAQ (reference sequence). The CDR3 sequence: CASSPTGRGETQYF. The CDR3 region has the DNA TGTGCCAGCAGCCCGACAGGGAGAGGGGAGACCCAGTACTTC. Filled out from reference TRBV7-7 and TRBJ2-5, the complete variable domain reads GAGVSQSPRYKVTKRGQDVTLRCDPISSHATLYWYQQALGQGPEFLTYFNYEAQPDKSGLPSDRFSAERPEGSISTLTIQRTEQRDSAMYRCASSPTGRGETQYFGPGTRLLVL.

DNA of the CDR3: TGTGCCAGCAGCTTGGGCACTTCTAGGGGCGGGGAGCTGTTTTTT. It yields the protein CASSLGTSRGGELFF. The chain uses TRBV5-4 and TRBJ2-2; a weak D match, TRBD1 (5 bases). Trimming removed 0 bases from V and 7 bases from J, with 13 bases in between. Germline V gene data show CDR1 as SGHNT and CDR2 as YYREEE (reference sequence). The CDR3 totals 15 residues.

Written as DNA, the CDR3 is TGTGCCAGCAGCCCCAATAATGGGGGCCAGGGAGCGGCTTTCTTT. It translates to CASSPNNGGQGAAFF. This chain uses TRBV7-9 with TRBJ1-1; tentative D call: TRBD1 (6 bases). The V gene's germline CDR1 is SEHNR and CDR2 FQNEAQ (reference sequence). This CDR3 spans 15 amino acids. The ends were cut back, 5 bases at V and 11 bases at J, with 24 bases in the middle.

The chain joins TRBV2 to TRBJ1-6; TRBD1 matches 10 bases. Per germline, CDR1 SNHLY and CDR2 FYNNEI. The ends lost 6 bases at V and 10 bases at J; junction bases unmatched: 9. The CDR3 sequence is 15 residues long. CDR3 sequence: CASSITGTGESPLHF. The CDR3 DNA sequence: TGTGCCAGCAGCATTACCGGGACAGGGGAATCACCCCTCCACTTT. The full variable domain, with the rest looked up from reference TRBV2 and TRBJ1-6, is EPEVTQTPSHQVTQMGQEVILRCVPISNHLYFYWYRQILGQKVEFLVSFYNNEISEKSEIFDDQFSVERPDGSNFTLKIRSTKLEDSAMYFCASSITGTGESPLHFGNGTRLTVT.

This clone was picked up a small number of times. The CDR3 DNA is TGTGCCAGCAGCTTAGCCTCTCAGGGAATGGGAAATTCACCCCTCCACTTT. Amino acid sequence: CASSLASQGMGNSPLHF. This chain joins TRBV13 and TRBJ1-6; the D gene is possibly TRBD1 (5 bases). Germline lookup yields CDR1 PRHDT and CDR2 FYEKMQ (reference sequence). The CDR3 extends over 17 amino acids. Trimming shortened V by 1 base and J by 7 bases, and 17 bases separated the two germline ends.

This chain links TRBV19 with TRBJ2-3; no reliable D call. The ends were cut back, 5 bases at V and 2 bases at J, with 14 bases in the middle. The CDR3 is 15 amino acids. Germline V lookup: CDR1 LNHDA, CDR2 SQIVND (reference sequence). Here the CDR3 DNA reads TGTGCCAGTAGTCCAGGACGGACGATCACAGATACGCAGTATTTT. It encodes CASSPGRTITDTQYF.

The J gene is TRBJ2-3, the V gene TRBV18, with D tentatively TRBD1 or TRBD2 (6 bases each). This CDR3 spans 15 amino acids. Germline-derived CDR1 and CDR2 are KGHSH and LQKENI. Trimming left V 5 bases short and J 4 bases short, with 16 bases between. CDR3: CASSRGAERADTQYF. DNA for the CDR3: TGTGCCAGCTCAAGGGGGGCCGAAAGGGCAGATACGCAGTATTTT.

This sequence joins TRBV5-1 and TRBJ2-5, with D possibly TRBD1 on 5 matching bases. The V end was cut by 5 bases, the J end by 6 bases, with 23 bases between. This CDR3 has 16 amino acids. Per the germline V gene, CDR1 is SGHRS and CDR2 is YFSETQ. The CDR3 region is CASRLGREPRAKTQYF. DNA of the CDR3: TGCGCCAGCAGGCTGGGGCGCGAACCACGTGCAAAGACCCAGTACTTC.

The chain couples TRBV2 to TRBJ2-3, with 9 nucleotides matching TRBD1. The CDR3 has 13 residues. Unmatched junction bases numbered 6, after V lost 6 bases and J lost 8 bases. Germline-derived CDR1 and CDR2 are SNHLY and FYNNEI. CDR3 nucleotides: TGTGCCAGCAGCCCCCGGACAGGGGTTACGCAGTATTTT. This encodes CASSPRTGVTQYF.

The chain employs TRBV27 and TRBJ1-2, with TRBD1 identical over 7 bases. CDR3 length equals 13 residues. The germline CDR1 and CDR2 sequences are MNHEY and SMNVEV (reference sequence). Losses at the gene ends were 5 bases for V and 7 bases for J; bases not matched to a gene: 7. DNA of the CDR3: TGTGCCAGCAGTGCTGACAGGGTCGGTGGCTACACCTTC. Translation: CASSADRVGGYTF.

This clone is a singleton in its sample. J is TRBJ1-2 and V is TRBV10-3; D is unclear. Trimming took off 0 bases at V and 8 bases at J, with 7 bases between the two ends. Germline V gene data show CDR1 as ENHRY and CDR2 as SYGVKD. CDR3 length: 12 amino acids. In nucleotides, the CDR3 is TGTGCCATCAGTGAGTCAGATCGGGGCTACACCTTC. Its protein product is CAISESDRGYTF.

The rearrangement links TRBV10-3 to TRBJ2-3, with TRBD1 as a possible D gene (5 bases). Germline assignment: CDR1 ENHRY and CDR2 SYGVKD. Trimming pared 9 bases from V and 5 bases from J, leaving 15 bases between. The CDR3 length is 13 residues. In nucleotides, the CDR3 is TGTGCCATAGGGGCCCTATCGGGAGATACGCAGTATTTT. Protein product: CAIGALSGDTQYF.

This chain links TRBV5-8 with TRBJ1-2; no clear D. This CDR3 spans 13 amino acids. V was cut by 4 bases and J by 9 bases, with 16 bases left in between. CDR1 and CDR2 (germline): SGHTS, YDEGEE. For the CDR3, the DNA is TGTGCCAGCAGCCCTCGGGCCTGGGGTAGCTACACCTTC. It specifies CASSPRAWGSYTF.

This chain uses TRBV6-1 with TRBJ1-2; D uncertain. CDR1 MNHNS and CDR2 SASEGT come from the germline V gene. Between the trimmed V and J ends, which lost 1 base and 2 bases, there was a span of 5 bases. The length of the CDR3 is 13 residues. The CDR3 loop is CASSEVSNYGYTF. The CDR3 DNA reads TGTGCCAGCAGTGAAGTTTCGAACTATGGCTACACCTTC.

In this sample, this clone turned up a few times. V and J are TRBV5-5 and TRBJ2-7, with 8 bases fitting TRBD1. The CDR3 totals 13 residues. Unmatched junction bases numbered 4, after V lost 6 bases and J lost 2 bases. CDR1 and CDR2 (germline): SGHKS, YYEKEE (reference sequence). The CDR3 sequence is CASNQGATYEQYF. The CDR3 DNA reads TGTGCCAGCAACCAGGGGGCAACCTACGAGCAGTACTTC.